This record covers a single T cell receptor (beta chain). These data are taken from a study of blood T cells in healthy people across ages. PCR was performed a second time for about 7 to 12 cycles using a sample-barcoded 5' primer and a J-beta primer mix. TCRdb itself ran the 5' RACE reads through MiXCR, one entry per CDR3 protein. Here the sample spans about 1.8 million distinct CDR3 sequences, about 49% being singletons. With 6 bases clipped from V and 8 bases from J, the junction kept 13 bases outside the gene matches. This CDR3 contains 15 residues. Per the germline V gene, CDR1 is SQVTM and CDR2 is ANQGSEA.

The chain couples TRBV29-1 to TRBJ2-1; 10 positions agree with TRBD2. The receptor was derived from a woman aged 40 to 49 in good health. Specimen: blood. The CDR3 sequence is CSVGLAVGRLDEQFF. CDR3 sequence (DNA): TGCAGCGTCGGACTAGCGGTGGGGCGTTTGGATGAGCAGTTCTTC.